This T cell receptor (beta chain) derives from a study of monozygotic twins with inflammatory bowel disease. cDNA encoding TCRalpha and TCRbeta underwent two nested PCRs of 16 and 9 cycles, each of which was followed by bead purification. TCRdb re-analyzed the 5' RACE reads; it lists each CDR3 protein once, without DNA. This sample contains more than 75,000 distinct CDR3 sequences. The CDR3 spans 14 residues. Germline CDR1 reads SSHAT; CDR2 reads FNYEAQ (reference sequence). Sequenced: blood. This clonotype was obtained from a human donor with ulcerative colitis or Crohn's disease, or a healthy co-twin of an affected twin (not recorded which). The chain carries TRBV7-7 and TRBJ2-3; TCRdb indicates TRBD2, and absent DNA this call remains unverified. CDR3 protein: CASSLGTSGDTQYF.